This T cell receptor (beta chain) was captured by sequencing in a study of T cell responses to AZD1222 COVID-19 vaccine. Sequencing was performed with immunoSEQ multiplex PCR; in TCRdb, only in-frame clones are kept and a portion is missing. The table records approximately 130,000 clones, 93% of them present only once. Trimming cost V 5 bases and J 0 bases, with 8 bases left between them. This CDR3 contains 14 residues. Germline V gives CDR1 SGHVS, CDR2 FQNEAQ. Study observations and caveats: An increase in Spike-specific TCR breadth and depth was observed after two AZD1222 doses.

Remarks on this clone: Its target is unknown.

The chain carries TRBV7-8 and TRBJ1-3; D is unclear. Sequenced material: peripheral blood, taken on day 0 of AZD1222 vaccination. This TCR was recovered from an adult in good health. This chain's CDR3 is CASSRSPSGNTIYF. In DNA form, the CDR3 reads TGTGCCAGCAGCCGGAGCCCCTCTGGAAACACCATATATTTT.